A selection of T cell receptor beta chains follows, all from one sample in a study of vaccination and CD4 T cells after COVID-19. TCRdb re-called the PCR reads through MiXCR, storing one row per CDR3 protein. Of roughly 28,000 distinct CDR3 sequences in the sample, 55% to 80% were seen once. The antigens for these receptors are not known. The sample in question was CD4+ T cells from blood, cultured in vitro, obtained after SARS-CoV-2 vaccination. The receptors were sampled from a human donor who received a COVID-19 vaccine. CDR3s include the opening cysteine and the closing phenylalanine or tryptophan. Each record gives: V gene, D gene, J gene, CDR3 length, CDR3 protein. D genes are given only for firm matches.

v_gene: TRBV5-4
d_gene: -
j_gene: TRBJ2-1
len: 13
CDR3aa: CASSLPALNEQFF

v_gene: TRBV5-4
d_gene: TRBD2
j_gene: TRBJ2-1
len: 14
CDR3aa: CASSLTSGGNEQFF

v_gene: TRBV25-1
d_gene: TRBD1
j_gene: TRBJ1-3
len: 14
CDR3aa: CASSEIRGRDTIYF

v_gene: TRBV5-1
d_gene: -
j_gene: TRBJ1-6
len: 15
CDR3aa: CASSSSATANSPLHF

v_gene: TRBV14
d_gene: TRBD2
j_gene: TRBJ2-5
len: 16
CDR3aa: CASSQDAGLGPGTQYF

v_gene: TRBV2
d_gene: -
j_gene: TRBJ2-1
len: 15
CDR3aa: CASSDGDTPYNEQFF

v_gene: TRBV12-5
d_gene: -
j_gene: TRBJ1-1
len: 13
CDR3aa: CASGLDHGTEAFF

v_gene: TRBV2
d_gene: TRBD1
j_gene: TRBJ1-4
len: 13
CDR3aa: CASGRQGIEKLFF

v_gene: TRBV6-1
d_gene: -
j_gene: TRBJ2-2
len: 17
CDR3aa: CASSERTETYNTGELFF

v_gene: TRBV6-4
d_gene: -
j_gene: TRBJ2-3
len: 14
CDR3aa: CASSPGARTDTQYF

v_gene: TRBV7-9
d_gene: -
j_gene: TRBJ2-5
len: 15
CDR3aa: CASSLLEGNYETQYF

v_gene: TRBV20-1
d_gene: TRBD2
j_gene: TRBJ2-7
len: 15
CDR3aa: CSARIPGAGAYEQYF

v_gene: TRBV30
d_gene: -
j_gene: TRBJ1-6
len: 13
CDR3aa: CAWSVKGNSPLHF

v_gene: TRBV7-9
d_gene: TRBD1
j_gene: TRBJ2-7
len: 16
CDR3aa: CASSSDRGRLSYEQYF

v_gene: TRBV19
d_gene: -
j_gene: TRBJ2-1
len: 16
CDR3aa: CASSIDPGISYNEQFF

v_gene: TRBV6-1
d_gene: TRBD1
j_gene: TRBJ2-7
len: 14
CDR3aa: CASSFDRGIYEQYF

v_gene: TRBV5-1
d_gene: TRBD1
j_gene: TRBJ1-2
len: 14
CDR3aa: CASSAQGDFYGYTF

v_gene: TRBV19
d_gene: -
j_gene: TRBJ2-3
len: 15
CDR3aa: CASSMVAGASDTQYF

v_gene: TRBV20-1
d_gene: TRBD2
j_gene: TRBJ2-3
len: 15
CDR3aa: CSAGGGLAMTDTQYF

v_gene: TRBV7-9
d_gene: TRBD1
j_gene: TRBJ1-5
len: 17
CDR3aa: CASSFGNRRGPHQPQHF

v_gene: TRBV6-1
d_gene: TRBD1
j_gene: TRBJ2-7
len: 16
CDR3aa: CASGGRLGTGVPEQYF

v_gene: TRBV24-1
d_gene: TRBD1
j_gene: TRBJ2-2
len: 16
CDR3aa: CATSDFSGTGSGELFF

v_gene: TRBV20-1
d_gene: -
j_gene: TRBJ1-1
len: 12
CDR3aa: CSAPRRNTEAFF

v_gene: TRBV20-1
d_gene: TRBD1
j_gene: TRBJ2-7
len: 14
CDR3aa: CSASAGTGGYEQYF

v_gene: TRBV19
d_gene: -
j_gene: TRBJ1-3
len: 14
CDR3aa: CAVEKLSSGNTIYF

v_gene: TRBV5-1
d_gene: -
j_gene: TRBJ2-7
len: 14
CDR3aa: CASSLEAESYEQYF

v_gene: TRBV19
d_gene: -
j_gene: TRBJ1-2
len: 16
CDR3aa: CASMSPPGRDNVGYTF

v_gene: TRBV20-1
d_gene: -
j_gene: TRBJ2-1
len: 12
CDR3aa: CSATRTYKEQFF